These 3 T cell receptor beta chains originate from one sample sequenced in a study of CD8 T cells in ankylosing spondylitis. TCRdb called the 5' RACE reads again in MiXCR, with one record for every CDR3 protein. The sample consists of 300,000 to 350,000 distinct CDR3 sequences, roughly 15% of them appearing once. The source material was blood, either unsorted or a sorted T cell fraction (not recorded which). All receptors come from a male donor with ankylosing spondylitis or in good health (not recorded which).

The chain couples TRBV29-1 to TRBJ2-3; the D is unclear. CDR1 is SQVTM and CDR2 is ANQGSEA in the germline V gene. Trimming removed 8 bases at V and 5 bases at J, with 11 bases between. The CDR3 runs 11 residues. The DNA of the CDR3 is TGCAGCCCCTTATGGGGAGATACGCAGTATTTT. Translated: CSPLWGDTQYF.

This clonotype was seen only a few times. This rearrangement joins TRBV5-1 to TRBJ2-7; D unresolved. The CDR3 has 12 amino acids. Trimming took 5 bases from V and 0 from J, leaving 6 bases between them. The germline V gene has CDR1 SGHRS and CDR2 YFSETQ. CDR3 region: CASSGSSYEQYF. CDR3 DNA sequence: TGCGCCAGCAGTGGCAGCTCCTACGAGCAGTACTTC.

The chain combines TRBV5-6 with TRBJ1-5; TRBD1 matches at 8 bases. The germline gives CDR1 SGHDT, CDR2 YYEEEE. Unmatched junction bases numbered 6, after V lost 3 bases and J lost 4 bases. The CDR3 is made up of 15 amino acids. CDR3 sequence reads: CASSSGTGENQPQHF. The CDR3 bases are TGTGCCAGCAGCTCGGGGACAGGTGAGAATCAGCCCCAGCATTTT. Full variable domain (missing parts from reference TRBV5-6 and TRBJ1-5): DAGVTQSPTHLIKTRGQQVTLRCSPKSGHDTVSWYQQALGQGPQFIFQYYEEEERQRGNFPDRFSGHQFPNYSSELNVNALLLGDSALYLCASSSGTGENQPQHFGDGTRLSIL.